Below are 18 T cell receptor beta chains sequenced from a single sample in a study of neurological immune-mediated disorders. The time point was: longitudinal time-point 1 (baseline). TCRdb processed the 5' RACE reads anew with MiXCR; each CDR3 protein has one entry. There are some 49,000 distinct CDR3 sequences in the sample; over 8% occur only once, and less than 2% lies in the top ten. Sequenced material: PBMCs. The receptor set was obtained from a woman aged 40-49 years in good health.

This clonotype was detected ten times or more. The chain employs TRBV7-2 and TRBJ2-5; D remains unclear. Germline V gene sequence: CDR1 SGHTA, CDR2 FQGNSA. Trimming cost V 3 bases and J 0 bases, with 5 bases left between them. This CDR3 has 13 amino acids. Written as DNA, the CDR3 is TGTGCCAGCAGCTTGCAGTACCAAGAGACCCAGTACTTC. This sequence encodes CASSLQYQETQYF.

This clonotype was observed many times. The J gene is TRBJ2-1, the V gene TRBV7-9; D not resolved. Trimming removed 5 bases from V and 5 bases from J, with 7 bases in between. The CDR3 length is 12 residues. Germline V CDR1 and CDR2: SEHNR, FQNEAQ (reference sequence). This chain's CDR3 is CASSLRNNEQFF. In DNA, the CDR3 is TGTGCCAGCAGCCTCCGAAACAATGAGCAGTTCTTC.

This clonotype was seen at least ten times. V and J are TRBV7-8 and TRBJ2-7; possibly TRBD1 for D (5 bases). The CDR3 is made up of 15 amino acids. Trimming stripped 5 bases from V and 4 bases from J, with 18 bases between. Germline V gene data show CDR1 as SGHVS and CDR2 as FQNEAQ. The CDR3 DNA reads TGTGCCAGCAGCCTACTTGACAGTCTAGGATACGAGCAGTACTTC. Amino acid sequence: CASSLLDSLGYEQYF.

This clonotype has ten or more counts. This chain joins TRBV9 and TRBJ2-5; 8 nucleotides line up with TRBD2. Germline V gene data show CDR1 as SGDLS and CDR2 as YYNGEE. The CDR3 is 15 residues long. V lost 4 bases, J lost 2 bases, and 7 bases stayed unmatched. The DNA for the CDR3 is TGTGCCAGCAGCTTCCGGACTAGCTCACAAGAGACCCAGTACTTC. The encoded protein is CASSFRTSSQETQYF.

This clonotype was seen at least ten times. The V call is TRBV10-3, the J call TRBJ2-2; TRBD2 might be the D (5 bases). There are 15 residues in the CDR3. Germline V gene data show CDR1 as ENHRY and CDR2 as SYGVKD. V lost 10 bases to trimming and J lost 0 bases, with 15 bases between them. The DNA of the CDR3 is TGTGCCACCAGGACGGGGAGCGCGAACACCGGGGAGCTGTTTTTT. Protein: CATRTGSANTGELFF.

This clonotype showed up many times. This rearrangement joins TRBV29-1 to TRBJ2-2; no clear D. The CDR3 is 11 amino acids. Trimming stripped 5 bases from V and 2 bases from J, with 3 bases between. Germline V gene sequence: CDR1 SQVTM, CDR2 ANQGSEA. CDR3 sequence: CSVLNTGELFF. The CDR3 bases are TGCAGCGTTTTAAACACCGGGGAGCTGTTTTTT.

This clonotype was seen many times. The chain has TRBV4-2 and TRBJ1-1; D possibly corresponds to TRBD1 (5 bases). Germline assignment: CDR1 LGHNA and CDR2 YNFKEQ. The CDR3 contains 17 residues. Trimming removed 0 bases at V and 1 base at J, with 15 bases between. The CDR3: CASSQEISGVTNTEAFF. DNA of the CDR3: TGTGCCAGCAGCCAAGAAATCTCGGGGGTAACGAACACTGAAGCTTTCTTT.

At least ten counts were recorded for this clonotype. J is TRBJ1-2 and V is TRBV5-1, with 9 bases that match TRBD1. V was pared by 4 bases and J by 5 bases, with 6 bases of the junction left unmatched. This CDR3 comprises 14 residues. Germline V CDR1 and CDR2: SGHRS, YFSETQ. The CDR3 DNA reads TGCGCCAGCAGCAGTGGACAGGGGAAATATGGCTACACCTTC. This sequence encodes CASSSGQGKYGYTF.

This clonotype appeared many times. V and J are TRBV20-1 and TRBJ1-5, with 11 bases that match TRBD1. Germline V gene lookup returns CDR1 DFQATT and CDR2 SNEGSKA (reference sequence). The CDR3 runs 17 residues. The V segment lost 5 bases and the J segment 0 bases; nucleotides outside the gene matches: 9. CDR3 amino acids: CSAGSRDRGYSNQPQHF. The CDR3 DNA sequence: TGCAGTGCTGGGTCCCGGGACAGGGGGTATAGCAATCAGCCCCAGCATTTT.

In this sample, this clonotype turned up many times. V gene TRBV20-1 combines with J gene TRBJ2-7, with 7 bases fitting TRBD1. The V gene's germline CDR1 is DFQATT and CDR2 SNEGSKA (reference sequence). The J segment lost 5 bases and the V segment lost 1 base, leaving 8 bases of the junction unmatched. The CDR3 spans 14 residues. Here the CDR3 reads CSARGTDRAHEQYF. The CDR3 DNA is TGCAGTGCTAGAGGCACTGACAGGGCCCACGAGCAGTACTTC.

This clonotype was detected many times. CDR3 coding DNA: TGTGCCAGCAGTTTGGAGGGCGGCTATGGCTACACCTTC. Its translation is CASSLEGGYGYTF. V gene TRBV27 combines with J gene TRBJ1-2; D is unresolved. With 3 bases removed from V and 4 bases from J, the gap between germline ends came to 9 bases. The CDR3 runs 13 residues. Germline CDR1 is MNHEY and CDR2 is SMNVEV (reference sequence).

This clonotype appeared many times. The V call is TRBV4-1, the J call TRBJ1-2; TRBD1 agrees at 7 bases. The length of the CDR3 is 17 residues. The trim removed 0 bases at V and 4 bases at J, leaving 11 bases unmatched. Looked up from germline, CDR1 is MGHRA and CDR2 is YSYEKL. DNA for the CDR3: TGCGCCAGCAGCCAAGATGAGACAGGGCGTGGGGTCTATGGCTACACCTTC. Protein product: CASSQDETGRGVYGYTF.

This clonotype occurred many times. The chain couples TRBV15 to TRBJ1-4; D gene ambiguous. The CDR3 is made up of 15 amino acids. V shed 1 base and J shed 7 bases, with 13 bases lying between them. In germline, CDR1 is LNHNV, CDR2 YYDKDF (reference sequence). CDR3 coding DNA: TGTGCCACCAGCAGAGGAGACGAATTGAGTGAAAAACTGTTTTTT. This encodes CATSRGDELSEKLFF.

This clonotype was seen ten or more times. J is TRBJ1-1 and V is TRBV5-1, with D perhaps TRBD1 (6 bases). The germline V gene encodes CDR1 SGHRS and CDR2 YFSETQ. V lost 4 bases, J lost 1 base, and 11 bases lay in between. This CDR3 is built from 14 residues. The CDR3 sequence is CASSPRTANTEAFF. The CDR3 DNA reads TGCGCCAGCAGCCCCCGGACAGCGAACACTGAAGCTTTCTTT.

This clonotype has at least ten counts. The rearrangement joins TRBV6-6 to TRBJ2-1; TRBD2 agrees at 10 bases. This CDR3 contains 18 residues. Germline V gene sequence: CDR1 MNHNY, CDR2 SVGAGI (reference sequence). Trimming at V came to 0 bases and at J to 3 bases, leaving 8 bases not matched to a gene. CDR3 coding DNA: TGTGCCAGCAGTTACTCGACAGCGGGGGGGGTTAACTACAATGAGCAGTTCTTC. Its translation: CASSYSTAGGVNYNEQFF.

This clonotype has more than one count but fewer than ten. V is TRBV27 and J is TRBJ1-4; D may be TRBD1 (5 bases). The CDR3 is 13 residues long. Germline CDR1 is MNHEY and CDR2 is SMNVEV (reference sequence). V was shortened by 6 bases and J by 3 bases, with 8 bases between the two germline ends. The DNA of the CDR3 is TGTGCCAGCAGCAGGGCGCCTAATGAAAAACTGTTTTTT. This encodes CASSRAPNEKLFF.

This clonotype came up many times. The chain joins TRBV10-3 to TRBJ2-3; 15 bases are a match to TRBD2. Germline V gives CDR1 ENHRY, CDR2 SYGVKD. There are 16 residues in the CDR3. V lost 6 bases to trimming and J lost 6 bases; unmatched junction nucleotides: 7. The CDR3 coding sequence is TGTGCCATCAGGGGACTAGCGGGGGGCCCACCGGATACGCAGTATTTT. Translating gives CAIRGLAGGPPDTQYF.

Many counts were recorded for this clonotype. The J gene is TRBJ2-7, the V gene TRBV7-6; D is undetermined. This CDR3 has 13 residues. The V end was cut by 5 bases, the J end by 3 bases, with 11 bases between. Germline-derived CDR1 and CDR2 are SGHVS and FNYEAQ. CDR3 loop: CASSREIGYEQYF. The CDR3 region has the DNA TGTGCCAGCAGCCGTGAAATAGGCTACGAGCAGTACTTC. Full variable domain (remainder filled in from reference TRBV7-6 and TRBJ2-7): GAGVSQSPRYKVTKRGQDVALRCDPISGHVSLYWYRQALGQGPEFLTYFNYEAQQDKSGLPNDRFSAERPEGSISTLTIQRTEQRDSAMYRCASSREIGYEQYFGPGTRLTVT.